Listed here are 20 T cell receptor beta chains from one sample, sequenced in a study of cytomegalovirus exposure and HLA in healthy donors. Amplification used 60 Vbeta primers and 13 Jbeta primers. The repertoire was sequenced with immunoSEQ multiplex PCR; TCRdb's copy has only in-frame clones and lacks some. The top ten clones hold around 3% of a sample with just over 200,000 clones, under 70% of them seen once. Sequencing input: PBMCs. All receptors derive from a man aged 35 to 55 in good health and CMV-seropositive.

The rearrangement joins TRBV4-1 to TRBJ1-4; 7 bases are shared with TRBD1. The length of the CDR3 is 13 residues. Losses at the gene ends were 4 bases for V and 4 bases for J; bases not matched to a gene: 0. CDR1 is MGHRA, CDR2 YSYEKL, per germline. CDR3 in amino acids: CASSRTGNEKLFF. In DNA, the CDR3 is TGCGCCAGCAGCCGGACAGGTAATGAAAAACTGTTTTTT.

This chain connects TRBV10-1 to TRBJ2-4; 9 positions agree with TRBD1. Germline CDR1 and CDR2: WNHNN and SYGVQD (reference sequence). The CDR3 runs to 15 residues. Trimming at V came to 5 bases and at J to 0 bases, leaving 2 bases not matched to a gene. The CDR3 loop reads CASSRDRAAKNIQYF. In DNA form, the CDR3 reads TGCGCCAGCAGTCGGGACAGGGCAGCCAAAAACATTCAGTACTTC.

This clone was seen more than once but under ten times. The chain is built from TRBV4-1 and TRBJ1-2, with a tentative D call TRBD1 (5 bases). The CDR3 contains 15 residues. Germline loops: CDR1 MGHRA, CDR2 YSYEKL. V shed 1 base and J shed 4 bases, with 13 bases lying between them. In DNA form, the CDR3 reads TGCGCCAGCAGCCAAGGCTGGGGGGACGGCTATGGCTACACCTTC. Residues: CASSQGWGDGYGYTF.

The chain recombines TRBV27 with TRBJ1-5, with 8 bases matching TRBD1. The germline gives CDR1 MNHEY, CDR2 SMNVEV (reference sequence). J gave up 4 bases and V 5 bases, and 16 bases lay outside the gene matches. This CDR3 comprises 18 residues. The CDR3 DNA reads as TGTGCCAGCAGTCCCCGACAGGGGCGGTTCTCGGATAATCAGCCCCAGCATTTT. Protein product: CASSPRQGRFSDNQPQHF.

J is TRBJ1-2 and V is TRBV14; D is unclear. V was shortened by 4 bases and J by 6 bases, with 18 bases between the two germline ends. The CDR3 spans 15 residues. Germline CDR1 and CDR2: SGHDN and FVKESK. CDR3 protein: CASSPEAPGRDGYTF. The CDR3 DNA is TGTGCCAGCAGCCCAGAGGCTCCGGGGAGAGATGGCTACACCTTC.

The chain recombines TRBV5-1 with TRBJ2-5; tentatively, D is TRBD1 (6 bases). The V end was cut by 4 bases, the J end by 4 bases, with 17 bases between. The germline V gene has CDR1 SGHRS and CDR2 YFSETQ. The CDR3 is 15 residues long. The DNA of the CDR3 is TGCGCCAGCAGCCGAGATAAGACAGGCGCAGAGACCCAGTACTTC. Protein product: CASSRDKTGAETQYF.

The chain has TRBV9 and TRBJ2-5; 13 bases are shared with TRBD2. This CDR3 is 17 amino acids long. The J segment lost 2 bases and the V segment lost 0 bases, leaving 4 bases of the junction unmatched. CDR1 SGDLS and CDR2 YYNGEE come from the germline V gene. CDR3 protein: CASSVGLAGGIQETQYF. DNA of the CDR3: TGTGCCAGCAGCGTAGGACTAGCGGGGGGTATTCAAGAGACCCAGTACTTC.

The chain recombines TRBV10-2 with TRBJ1-2; tentative D call: TRBD1 (5 bases). The CDR3 runs to 14 residues. Germline loops: CDR1 WSHSY, CDR2 SAAADI. Trimming took off 0 bases at V and 8 bases at J, with 13 bases between the two ends. The chain's CDR3 is CASSESDSQFGYTF. DNA for the CDR3: TGCGCCAGCAGTGAGTCCGACAGCCAATTCGGCTACACCTTC.

The V gene is TRBV11-2, the J gene TRBJ2-7; the match to TRBD2 covers 7 bases. CDR1 and CDR2 (germline): SGHAT, FQNNGV. J gave up 4 bases and V 2 bases, and 8 bases lay outside the gene matches. The CDR3 length is 15 residues. Written as DNA, the CDR3 is TGTGCCAGCAGCTTAAGCCTAGCGGCAGGTTACGAGCAGTACTTC. Protein: CASSLSLAAGYEQYF.

The V gene is TRBV5-1, the J gene TRBJ2-6, with 7 bases identical to TRBD2. Germline trimming cut 0 bases from V and 1 base from J; bases unmatched to any gene: 7. CDR3 size: 18 residues. Germline V gene lookup returns CDR1 SGHRS and CDR2 YFSETQ. DNA of the CDR3: TGCGCCAGCAGCTTGGCTAGCGGAGCAATTTCTGGGGCCAACGTCCTGACTTTC. Its translation: CASSLASGAISGANVLTF.

The chain has TRBV7-9 and TRBJ1-2; tentative D call: TRBD1 (6 bases). Germline V gene sequence: CDR1 SEHNR, CDR2 FQNEAQ (reference sequence). The CDR3 is made up of 15 amino acids. Trimming stripped 5 bases from V and 4 bases from J, with 17 bases between. The CDR3 DNA reads TGTGCCAGCAGCGGCGGCGGGGGGGCTGGCTATGGCTACACCTTC. Translating gives CASSGGGGAGYGYTF.

The rearrangement uses TRBV5-1 and TRBJ2-3; possible D gene TRBD2, 6 bases. The CDR3 has 14 residues. Trimming took 3 bases from V and 3 from J, leaving 11 bases between them. CDR1 is SGHRS and CDR2 is YFSETQ in the germline V gene. The CDR3 sequence: CASSSYSGTDTQYF. CDR3 in DNA: TGCGCCAGCAGCTCCTACAGCGGGACAGATACGCAGTATTTT.

The chain is built from TRBV21-1 and TRBJ2-7; the table gives TRBD2 as D, unverified against the DNA. TRBV21-1 is described as a pseudogene. CDR3 size: 17 residues. DNA for the CDR3: TGTGCCAGCAGGGGGAAAGGTCTAGCGGGGACTTACTACGAGCAGTACTTC. Translated: CASRGKGLAGTYYEQYF.

This sequence joins TRBV2 and TRBJ1-1; D gene unclear. The germline V gene has CDR1 SNHLY and CDR2 FYNNEI. The CDR3 sequence is 14 residues long. The germline V and J ends were trimmed by 8 bases and 2 bases, with 15 bases remaining between them. This chain's CDR3 is CASDVLGGNTEAFF. For the CDR3, the DNA is TGTGCCAGCGACGTCTTGGGAGGAAACACTGAAGCTTTCTTT.

The CDR3 here is CASSSGQGAASWSPLHF. CDR3 nucleotides: TGTGCCAGCAGCTCCGGGCAGGGGGCAGCATCTTGGTCACCCCTCCACTTT. The chain links TRBV13 to TRBJ1-6; 8 bases match TRBD1. With 4 bases clipped from V and 10 bases from J, the junction kept 15 bases outside the gene matches. The CDR3 extends over 17 amino acids. Germline V gene lookup returns CDR1 PRHDT and CDR2 FYEKMQ (reference sequence).

The J gene is TRBJ1-1, the V gene TRBV13, with a tentative D call TRBD1 (6 bases). The CDR3 has 17 amino acids. The germline CDR1 and CDR2 sequences are PRHDT and FYEKMQ (reference sequence). Trimming removed 9 bases at V and 0 bases at J, with 23 bases between. The DNA of the CDR3 is TGTGCCAGTCTAAATGGACAGCTGAAGTTCATGAACACTGAAGCTTTCTTT. Translating it yields CASLNGQLKFMNTEAFF.

The sample holds a few counts of this clone. The genes are TRBV7-8 and TRBJ2-7; 10 nucleotides align to TRBD1. Germline lookup yields CDR1 SGHVS and CDR2 FQNEAQ. The V and J ends lost 5 bases and 3 bases, in that order; junction bases with no gene match: 4. The CDR3 loop spans 14 amino acids. The CDR3 loop is CASSPRTGGYEQYF. CDR3 nucleotide sequence: TGTGCCAGCAGCCCCAGGACAGGGGGCTACGAGCAGTACTTC.

The V call is TRBV7-9, the J call TRBJ2-1; 7 bases match TRBD2. Germline V CDR1 and CDR2: SEHNR, FQNEAQ (reference sequence). The CDR3 sequence is 17 residues long. The ends lost 0 bases at V and 0 bases at J; junction bases unmatched: 5. The CDR3 reads CASSLAGGYSSYNEQFF. The CDR3 nucleotides read TGTGCCAGCAGCTTAGCGGGGGGGTACAGCTCCTACAATGAGCAGTTCTTC.

The chain couples TRBV27 to TRBJ2-1, with 8 bases aligning to TRBD1. The germline V gene has CDR1 MNHEY and CDR2 SMNVEV (reference sequence). The CDR3 runs to 14 residues. Trimming took 7 bases from V and 2 from J; bases not matched to a gene: 4. The CDR3 sequence: CASTPTGAYNEQFF. CDR3 nucleotides: TGTGCCAGCACCCCGACAGGGGCCTACAATGAGCAGTTCTTC.

V is TRBV7-8 and J is TRBJ1-6, with D possibly being TRBD1 (6 bases). Per the germline V gene, CDR1 is SGHVS and CDR2 is FQNEAQ. The CDR3 has 18 amino acids. V lost 2 bases to trimming and J lost 2 bases, with 16 bases between them. The CDR3 region is CASSLRSGALTYNSPLHF. The CDR3, as DNA: TGTGCCAGCAGCTTACGATCAGGGGCCCTTACCTATAATTCACCCCTCCACTTT. The full variable domain, in which reference TRBV7-8 and TRBJ1-6 provide the parts outside the CDR3, is GAGVSQSPRYKVAKRGQDVALRCDPISGHVSLFWYQQALGQGPEFLTYFQNEAQLDKSGLPSDRFFAERPEGSVSTLKIQRTQQEDSAVYLCASSLRSGALTYNSPLHFGNGTRLTVT.